This entry describes one TCR beta chain. Its target is unknown. Germline assignment: CDR1 MNHEY and CDR2 SVGAGI. V was clipped by 2 bases and J by 6 bases; unmatched bases: 5. CDR3 length equals 14 residues. This record comes from a study of cytomegalovirus exposure and HLA in healthy donors. Study conclusions and caveats: A prior analysis recorded that most TCR beta V segments were productive about 87% or about 30% of the time.

The PCR made use of 60 Vbeta and 13 Jbeta primers. Profiling relied on immunoSEQ multiplex PCR, and the TCRdb table lists in-frame clones only, not all of them. The sample shows over 150,000 clones, 65% to 70% of them seen only once. The TCR comes from a woman aged 18-29 years in good health and CMV-seropositive. The gene calls are TRBV6-5 and TRBJ2-7, with 9 bases lining up with TRBD1. The sequencing input was PBMCs. For the CDR3, the DNA is TGTGCCAGCAGTTACGGGACAGGGTTGGCCGAGCAGTACTTC. Protein product: CASSYGTGLAEQYF.